The rows below give T cell receptor beta chains drawn from one sample of a study of OX40 agonist ivuxolimab in advanced cancers. TCRdb's copy holds only in-frame clones and misses some; the assay was immunoSEQ multiplex PCR. This sample has about 73,000 clones; around 89% occur once, and the top ten carry about 0.53%. The sample was CD4+ or CD8+ T cells sorted from blood, taken in a trial of the OX40 agonist ivuxolimab. The receptors come from an adult with an advanced solid tumor such as melanoma, head and neck, liver or kidney cancer. Each CDR3 is given with its conserved first and last residue. A D gene is named only where the DNA matches it firmly. Clone size, where shown, is once, few, many, or a class for clones that have expanded.

abundance: NA
v_gene: TRBV28
j_gene: TRBJ1-5
d_gene: TRBD1
CDR3aa: CAITQGTGGPQHF
CDR3nt: TGTGCCATTACACAGGGAACAGGGGGGCCCCAGCATTTT

abundance: NA
v_gene: TRBV2
j_gene: TRBJ2-2
d_gene: NA
CDR3aa: CASSGVGAGELFF
CDR3nt: TGTGCCAGCAGCGGAGTTGGAGCCGGGGAGCTGTTTTTT

abundance: NA
v_gene: TRBV4-2
j_gene: TRBJ2-1
d_gene: NA
CDR3aa: CASSQERKGNEQFF
CDR3nt: TGTGCCAGCAGCCAAGAGCGGAAGGGGAATGAGCAGTTCTTC

abundance: NA
v_gene: TRBV9
j_gene: TRBJ1-1
d_gene: NA
CDR3aa: CASSVVLDTEAFF
CDR3nt: TGTGCCAGCAGCGTAGTGCTAGATACTGAAGCTTTCTTT

abundance: NA
v_gene: TRBV5-1
j_gene: TRBJ1-6
d_gene: NA
CDR3aa: CASSRDLGGNSPLHF
CDR3nt: TGCGCCAGCAGCAGGGACCTGGGCGGCAATTCACCCCTCCACTTT

abundance: NA
v_gene: TRBV6-1
j_gene: TRBJ1-1
d_gene: TRBD1
CDR3aa: CASSASGTGEAFF
CDR3nt: TGTGCCAGCAGTGCCTCGGGGACAGGAGAAGCTTTCTTT

abundance: once
v_gene: TRBV7-9
j_gene: TRBJ2-3
d_gene: TRBD2
CDR3aa: CASSTSGRTDTQYF
CDR3nt: TGTGCCAGCAGCACTAGCGGGAGGACAGATACGCAGTATTTT

abundance: NA
v_gene: TRBV28
j_gene: TRBJ1-2
d_gene: NA
CDR3aa: CATRSNYGYTF
CDR3nt: TGTGCCACCCGGTCTAACTATGGCTACACCTTC

abundance: NA
v_gene: TRBV10-1
j_gene: TRBJ2-1
d_gene: TRBD1
CDR3aa: CASRGRQGTNEQFF
CDR3nt: TGCGCCAGCAGAGGTAGACAGGGGACCAATGAGCAGTTCTTC

abundance: NA
v_gene: TRBV5-6
j_gene: TRBJ1-5
d_gene: NA
CDR3aa: CASSSSLRDQPQHF
CDR3nt: TGTGCCAGCAGCTCCAGTTTGCGGGATCAGCCCCAGCATTTT

abundance: once
v_gene: TRBV7-2
j_gene: TRBJ2-1
d_gene: NA
CDR3aa: CASSLVGASSYNEQFF
CDR3nt: TGTGCCAGCAGCTTAGTTGGGGCGAGCTCCTACAATGAGCAGTTCTTC

abundance: NA
v_gene: TRBV2
j_gene: TRBJ1-3
d_gene: NA
CDR3aa: CASSELNISGNTIYF
CDR3nt: TGTGCCAGCAGTGAACTTAATATCTCTGGAAACACCATATATTTT

abundance: NA
v_gene: TRBV5-1
j_gene: TRBJ2-1
d_gene: NA
CDR3aa: CASSLKATEQFF
CDR3nt: TGCGCCAGCAGCTTAAAAGCGACTGAGCAGTTCTTC

abundance: NA
v_gene: TRBV19
j_gene: TRBJ1-4
d_gene: NA
CDR3aa: CASSIAVATNEKLFF
CDR3nt: TGTGCCAGTAGTATAGCTGTCGCAACTAATGAAAAACTGTTTTTT

abundance: NA
v_gene: TRBV10-3
j_gene: TRBJ2-6
d_gene: TRBD1
CDR3aa: CAISGRGQSSGANVLTF
CDR3nt: TGTGCCATCAGTGGCAGGGGGCAAAGCTCTGGGGCCAACGTCCTGACTTTC

abundance: once
v_gene: TRBV20-1
j_gene: TRBJ1-1
d_gene: NA
CDR3aa: CSAKGGTEAFF
CDR3nt: TGCAGTGCAAAGGGGGGCACTGAAGCTTTCTTT

abundance: NA
v_gene: TRBV18
j_gene: TRBJ2-1
d_gene: NA
CDR3aa: CASSSVPRGKAYNEQFF
CDR3nt: TGTGCCAGCTCATCCGTACCCAGGGGTAAGGCCTACAATGAGCAGTTCTTC

abundance: NA
v_gene: TRBV6-1
j_gene: TRBJ2-5
d_gene: TRBD2
CDR3aa: CASSEALAGPLETQYF
CDR3nt: TGTGCCAGCAGTGAAGCGCTAGCGGGACCTCTAGAGACCCAGTACTTC

abundance: NA
v_gene: TRBV19
j_gene: TRBJ2-2
d_gene: TRBD1
CDR3aa: CASSIRQGTNTGELFF
CDR3nt: TGTGCCAGTAGTATTCGACAGGGAACAAACACCGGGGAGCTGTTTTTT

abundance: NA
v_gene: TRBV7-9
j_gene: TRBJ2-7
d_gene: TRBD2
CDR3aa: CASSPGLAVYEQYF
CDR3nt: TGTGCCAGCAGCCCTGGACTAGCGGTCTACGAGCAGTACTTC

abundance: once
v_gene: TRBV2
j_gene: TRBJ2-5
d_gene: TRBD2
CDR3aa: CATMGLAGVSVKTQYF
CDR3nt: TGTGCCACCATGGGACTAGCGGGAGTAAGTGTAAAGACCCAGTACTTC

abundance: NA
v_gene: TRBV11-2
j_gene: TRBJ2-7
d_gene: NA
CDR3aa: CASSLTYEQYF
CDR3nt: TGTGCCAGCAGCTTAACCTACGAGCAGTACTTC

abundance: NA
v_gene: TRBV11-2
j_gene: TRBJ2-7
d_gene: NA
CDR3aa: CASSNWGGGVEQYF
CDR3nt: TGTGCCAGCAGCAACTGGGGAGGGGGAGTCGAGCAGTACTTC

abundance: once
v_gene: TRBV7-3
j_gene: TRBJ2-2
d_gene: NA
CDR3aa: CASSLRPNTGELFF
CDR3nt: TGTGCCAGCAGCTTAAGACCGAACACCGGGGAGCTGTTTTTT

abundance: NA
v_gene: TRBV10-3
j_gene: TRBJ2-1
d_gene: NA
CDR3aa: CAIRDSGADYNEQFF
CDR3nt: TGTGCCATCAGGGATAGCGGAGCGGATTACAATGAGCAGTTCTTC

abundance: NA
v_gene: TRBV5-1
j_gene: TRBJ2-1
d_gene: TRBD2
CDR3aa: CASSPGVSGSRISYNEQFF
CDR3nt: TGCGCCAGCAGCCCCGGTGTTAGCGGGAGTCGAATCTCCTACAATGAGCAGTTCTTC

abundance: NA
v_gene: TRBV19
j_gene: TRBJ2-1
d_gene: NA
CDR3aa: CASSFVSEQFF
CDR3nt: TGTGCCAGTAGCTTCGTGAGTGAGCAGTTCTTC

abundance: NA
v_gene: TRBV5-1
j_gene: TRBJ2-7
d_gene: TRBD1
CDR3aa: CASSPRQGLVYEQYF
CDR3nt: TGCGCCAGCAGCCCAAGACAGGGATTGGTCTACGAGCAGTACTTC

abundance: NA
v_gene: TRBV28
j_gene: TRBJ1-4
d_gene: NA
CDR3aa: CASRPIRSTNEKLFF
CDR3nt: TGTGCCAGCAGACCCATCCGATCAACTAATGAAAAACTGTTTTTT

abundance: NA
v_gene: TRBV6-6
j_gene: TRBJ2-1
d_gene: TRBD2
CDR3aa: CASSKRSSGSEDEQFF
CDR3nt: TGTGCCAGCAGTAAGAGGAGTAGCGGGAGCGAGGATGAGCAGTTCTTC

abundance: NA
v_gene: TRBV7-3
j_gene: TRBJ2-7
d_gene: NA
CDR3aa: CASSLGPGGLGYEQYF
CDR3nt: TGTGCCAGCAGCTTAGGGCCTGGGGGGTTAGGTTACGAGCAGTACTTC

abundance: NA
v_gene: TRBV7-2
j_gene: TRBJ2-1
d_gene: TRBD1
CDR3aa: CASSHRDRASEQFF
CDR3nt: TGTGCCAGCAGCCACCGGGACAGGGCGAGTGAGCAGTTCTTC

abundance: NA
v_gene: TRBV7-8
j_gene: TRBJ2-4
d_gene: TRBD2
CDR3aa: CASSQEGPGGGAKNIQYF
CDR3nt: TGTGCCAGCAGCCAAGAAGGCCCGGGAGGGGGGGCCAAAAACATTCAGTACTTC

abundance: NA
v_gene: TRBV6-5
j_gene: TRBJ1-3
d_gene: NA
CDR3aa: CASGRSSGNTIYF
CDR3nt: TGTGCCAGCGGCAGAAGCTCTGGAAACACCATATATTTT

abundance: NA
v_gene: TRBV11-3
j_gene: TRBJ2-7
d_gene: TRBD2
CDR3aa: CASSLGGTSYYEQYF
CDR3nt: TGTGCCAGCAGCTTAGGTGGGACTAGCTACTACGAGCAGTACTTC

abundance: NA
v_gene: TRBV6-1
j_gene: TRBJ1-1
d_gene: NA
CDR3aa: CASTQGYGNTEAFF
CDR3nt: TGTGCCAGCACTCAAGGGTACGGGAACACTGAAGCTTTCTTT

abundance: NA
v_gene: TRBV5-6
j_gene: TRBJ2-3
d_gene: NA
CDR3aa: CASSFRGKVSTDTQYF
CDR3nt: TGTGCCAGCAGCTTTAGGGGGAAGGTCAGCACAGATACGCAGTATTTT

abundance: NA
v_gene: TRBV28
j_gene: TRBJ1-1
d_gene: NA
CDR3aa: CASSMGWGRAFF
CDR3nt: TGTGCCAGCAGTATGGGCTGGGGAAGAGCTTTCTTT

abundance: once
v_gene: TRBV5-4
j_gene: TRBJ2-5
d_gene: NA
CDR3aa: CASSLSAGAGTQYF
CDR3nt: TGTGCCAGCAGCTTGAGTGCTGGAGCCGGGACCCAGTACTTC

abundance: NA
v_gene: TRBV30
j_gene: TRBJ1-1
d_gene: NA
CDR3aa: CAWTKDQGGVLSPEAFF
CDR3nt: TGTGCCTGGACCAAGGATCAGGGTGGGGTCCTTAGTCCTGAAGCTTTCTTT